One sample yielded the 8 T cell receptor beta chains listed below, sequenced in a study of post-analysis software for immune sequencing data. Overall study findings and caveats: Compared with controls, patients had more of about five TRBV segments, including TRBV5-6, TRBV5-1 and TRBV20-1.

No antigen is known for these receptors. Each TCR beta cDNA library carried unique molecular identifiers. TCRdb independently ran MiXCR on the PCR reads; one entry per CDR3 protein. The sample includes about 170,000 distinct CDR3 sequences, approximately 30% seen only once; the top ten take more than 1.3%. Input material: blood. The receptors were sampled from a girl aged 5 to 17 with multiple sclerosis.

In this sample, this clonotype turned up a few times. The chain uses TRBV4-1 and TRBJ2-4; 8 nucleotides line up with TRBD2. Trimming at V came to 5 bases and at J to 0 bases, leaving 12 bases not matched to a gene. CDR3 length equals 18 residues. Per the germline V gene, CDR1 is MGHRA and CDR2 is YSYEKL. The CDR3 is CASSSGGTVGIAKNIQYF. CDR3 DNA: TGCGCCAGCAGCAGCGGGGGCACCGTGGGAATAGCCAAAAACATTCAGTACTTC.

On this clonotype itself: This may stem from a read error, because a much larger clone lies one nucleotide away. This chain uses TRBV10-3 with TRBJ2-7; 11 nucleotides line up with TRBD2. Per the germline V gene, CDR1 is ENHRY and CDR2 is SYGVKD. The CDR3 length is 13 residues. After removal of 9 bases from V and 7 bases from J, the junction contained 8 bases not matched to a gene. DNA of the CDR3: TGTGCCATAACTAGCGGGAGATTGAATGAGCAGTACTTC. Protein product: CAITSGRLNEQYF.

This clonotype was seen just once. CDR3 amino acids: CASSWPLTGLNTGELFF. CDR3 sequence (DNA): TGTGCCAGCAGTTGGCCTCTGACAGGGCTGAACACCGGGGAGCTGTTTTTT. V usage is TRBV6-6 and J usage is TRBJ2-2; TRBD1 aligns across 7 bases. The germline gives CDR1 MNHNY, CDR2 SVGAGI (reference sequence). The trim removed 4 bases at V and 1 base at J, leaving 9 bases unmatched. The CDR3 length is 17 residues.

This clonotype has a count of ten or more. V usage is TRBV5-1 and J usage is TRBJ2-7; TRBD1 matches 8 bases. Per the germline V gene, CDR1 is SGHRS and CDR2 is YFSETQ. The CDR3 loop spans 14 amino acids. The V segment lost 5 bases and the J segment 2 bases; nucleotides outside the gene matches: 6. The DNA for the CDR3 is TGCGCCAGCAGAAACCGGGACAGGACCTACGAGCAGTACTTC. This codes for CASRNRDRTYEQYF.

Remarks on this clonotype: Compared with germline, one end of the junction differs, possibly owing to a read error. The chain uses TRBV19 and TRBJ2-3; 10 nucleotides agree with TRBD2. This CDR3 region has 14 residues. Germline V lookup: CDR1 LNHDA, CDR2 SQIVND (reference sequence). Written as DNA, the CDR3 is TGTCCCAGCCAGGGGACTAGCGGCACAGATACGCAGTATTTT. Its protein product is CPSQGTSGTDTQYF.

This clonotype was counted between two and nine times. This chain joins TRBV27 and TRBJ2-2; possibly TRBD1 for D (6 bases). The germline gives CDR1 MNHEY, CDR2 SMNVEV (reference sequence). The CDR3 has 16 residues. V gave up 6 bases and J gave up 5 bases, with 19 bases separating them. The CDR3 sequence: CASSPENRVGTGELFF. Written as DNA, the CDR3 is TGTGCCAGCAGCCCAGAGAACAGGGTCGGGACCGGGGAGCTGTTTTTT.

This clonotype was observed a few times. Its ends do not fully match the called genes, so a read error is possible. V usage is TRBV7-3 and J usage is TRBJ2-3; D not certain. The CDR3 is 15 residues long. Germline V gene sequence: CDR1 SGHTA, CDR2 FQGTGA. CDR3 loop: CVSSLTTAGTDTQYF. CDR3 DNA sequence: TGTGTCAGCAGCTTAACCACGGCAGGCACAGATACGCAGTATTTT. Variable domain in full (rest from reference TRBV7-3 and TRBJ2-3): GAGVSQTPSNKVTEKGKYVELRCDPISGHTALYWYRQSLGQGPEFLIYFQGTGAADDSGLPNDRFFAVRPEGSVSTLKIQRTERGDSAVYLCVSSLTTAGTDTQYFGPGTRLTVL.

As concerns this clonotype: This clone may be a read error of a much larger clone one base away. This chain links TRBV4-1 with TRBJ2-7, with D possibly called TRBD1 or TRBD2 (6 bases each). This CDR3 spans 17 amino acids. V was pared by 4 bases and J by 3 bases, with 22 bases between. The germline CDR1 and CDR2 sequences are MGHRA and YSYEKL. The CDR3: CASSPGGTGQWYYEQYF. In DNA, the CDR3 is TGCGCCAGCAGCCCCGGGGGCACAGGGCAGTGGTACTACGAGCAGTACTTC.